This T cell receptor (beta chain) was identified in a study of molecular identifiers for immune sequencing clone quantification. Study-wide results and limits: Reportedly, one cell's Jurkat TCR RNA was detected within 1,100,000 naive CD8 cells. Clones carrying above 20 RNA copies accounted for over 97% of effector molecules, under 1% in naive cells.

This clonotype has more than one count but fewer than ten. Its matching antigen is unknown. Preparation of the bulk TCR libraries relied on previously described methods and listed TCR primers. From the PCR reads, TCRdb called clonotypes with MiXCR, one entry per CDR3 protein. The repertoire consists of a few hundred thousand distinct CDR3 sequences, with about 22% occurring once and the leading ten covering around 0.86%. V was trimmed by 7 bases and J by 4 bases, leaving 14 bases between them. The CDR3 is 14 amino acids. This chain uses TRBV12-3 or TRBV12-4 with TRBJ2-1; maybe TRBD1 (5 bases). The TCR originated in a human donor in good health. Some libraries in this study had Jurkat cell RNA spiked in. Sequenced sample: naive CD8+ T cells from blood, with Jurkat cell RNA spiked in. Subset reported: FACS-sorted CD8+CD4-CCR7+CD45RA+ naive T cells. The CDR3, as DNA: TGTGCCAGCACCCCTTCAGACAGATACAATGAGCAGTTCTTC. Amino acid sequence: CASTPSDRYNEQFF.